This T cell receptor beta chain was identified in a study of cytomegalovirus exposure and HLA in healthy donors. General study results and limits: Researchers counted over 150 TCR beta chains as cytomegalovirus-associated. Beyond CMV serostatus, there was no information to go on about immune exposure. Confirmation in vitro established that a few CMV-associated chains were specific for CMV antigens. An analysis done earlier found most TCR beta V segments productive about 90% or about 30% of the time.

Researchers ran the PCR with 60 Vbeta and 13 Jbeta primers. Sequencing was performed with immunoSEQ multiplex PCR; in TCRdb, only in-frame clones are kept and a portion is missing. This sample has under 150,000 clones; around 72% occur once, and the top ten carry approximately 2%. The CDR3 consists of 15 residues. Unmatched junction bases numbered 11, after V lost 4 bases and J lost 9 bases. Germline V gives CDR1 SGHTA, CDR2 FQGTGA. In its sample, this clone was seen a few times. Its antigen is unknown. The TCR originated in a man between 35 and 55 years old in good health and CMV-seronegative. The rearrangement uses TRBV7-3 and TRBJ2-1, with TRBD2 matching 8 bases. Source material: PBMCs. The CDR3 DNA sequence: TGTGCCAGCAGCTCCGGACTAGCTTTGCTGGGTGAGCAGTTCTTC. The encoded protein is CASSSGLALLGEQFF.